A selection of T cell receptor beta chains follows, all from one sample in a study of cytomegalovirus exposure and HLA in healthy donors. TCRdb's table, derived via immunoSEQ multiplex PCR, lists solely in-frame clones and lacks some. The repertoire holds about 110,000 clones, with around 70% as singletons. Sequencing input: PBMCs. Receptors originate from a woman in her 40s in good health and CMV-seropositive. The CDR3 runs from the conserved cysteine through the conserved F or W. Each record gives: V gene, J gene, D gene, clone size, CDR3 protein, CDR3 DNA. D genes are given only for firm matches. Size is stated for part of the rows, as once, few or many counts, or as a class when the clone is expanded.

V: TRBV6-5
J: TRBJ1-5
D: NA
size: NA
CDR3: CASSYRGAHGNQPQHF
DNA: TGTGCCAGCAGTTACCGGGGGGCCCATGGCAATCAGCCCCAGCATTTT

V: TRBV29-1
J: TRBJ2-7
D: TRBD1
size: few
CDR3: CSTRTGTGITYEQYF
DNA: TGCAGCACACGAACCGGGACAGGGATTACCTACGAGCAGTACTTC

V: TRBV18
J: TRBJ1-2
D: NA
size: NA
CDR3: CASSPKDRPYGYTF
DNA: TGTGCCAGCTCACCAAAGGACAGACCCTATGGCTACACCTTC

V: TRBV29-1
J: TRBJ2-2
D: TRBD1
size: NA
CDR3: CSVRRDRETGELFF
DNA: TGCAGCGTACGCCGGGACAGGGAAACCGGGGAGCTGTTTTTT

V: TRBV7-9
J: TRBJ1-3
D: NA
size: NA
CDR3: CASSPVGHSGNTIYF
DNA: TGTGCCAGCAGCCCGGTGGGACACTCTGGAAACACCATATATTTT

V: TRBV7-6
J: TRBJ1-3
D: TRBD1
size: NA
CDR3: CASSLAGTGRNTIYF
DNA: TGTGCCAGCAGCTTAGCCGGGACAGGAAGAAACACCATATATTTT

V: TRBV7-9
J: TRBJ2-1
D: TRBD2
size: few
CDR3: CASRDLLAGGPNEQFF
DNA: TGTGCCAGCCGCGACCTCCTAGCGGGGGGCCCCAATGAGCAGTTCTTC

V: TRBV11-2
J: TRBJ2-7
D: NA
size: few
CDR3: CASSFSPWASTYEQYF
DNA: TGTGCCAGCAGCTTTTCGCCGTGGGCCTCCACCTACGAGCAGTACTTC

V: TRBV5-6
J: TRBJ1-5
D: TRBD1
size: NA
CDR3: CASSLEAGGHQPQHF
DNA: TGTGCCAGCAGCTTGGAGGCAGGGGGTCATCAGCCCCAGCATTTT

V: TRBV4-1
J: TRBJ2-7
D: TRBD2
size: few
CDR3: CASSLSGGSSYEQYF
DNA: TGCGCCAGCAGCCTTTCCGGGGGGTCCTCCTACGAGCAGTACTTC

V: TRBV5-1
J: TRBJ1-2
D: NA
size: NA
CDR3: CASSQWRGPGGYTF
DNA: TGCGCCAGCAGCCAATGGCGGGGCCCGGGCGGCTACACCTTC

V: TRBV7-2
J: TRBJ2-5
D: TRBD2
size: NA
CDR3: CASSFRTSGGETQYF
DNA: TGTGCCAGCAGCTTTCGGACTAGCGGAGGAGAGACCCAGTACTTC

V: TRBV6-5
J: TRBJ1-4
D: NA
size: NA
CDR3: CASSYDSGEEVKLFF
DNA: TGTGCCAGCAGTTACGACAGTGGGGAGGAGGTCAAACTGTTTTTT

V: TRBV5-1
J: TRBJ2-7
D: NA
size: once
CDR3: CASSLTVDYEQYF
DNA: TGCGCCAGCAGCTTGACAGTAGACTACGAGCAGTACTTC

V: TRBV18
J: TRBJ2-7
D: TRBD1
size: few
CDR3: CASSRAGQGGYEQYF
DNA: TGTGCCAGCTCCCGCGCGGGACAGGGAGGCTACGAGCAGTACTTC

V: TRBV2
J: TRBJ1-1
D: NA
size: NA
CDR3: CASSALGAANTEAFF
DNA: TGTGCCAGCAGTGCTTTAGGGGCAGCGAACACTGAAGCTTTCTTT

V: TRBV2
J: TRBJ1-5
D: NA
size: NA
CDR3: CASSEEVQPQHF
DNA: TGTGCCAGCAGTGAGGAGGTACAGCCCCAGCATTTT

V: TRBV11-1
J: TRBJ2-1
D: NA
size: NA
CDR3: CASSPWQAYNEQFF
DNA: TGTGCCAGCAGCCCCTGGCAGGCTTACAATGAGCAGTTCTTC

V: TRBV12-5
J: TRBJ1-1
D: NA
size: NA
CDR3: CASGAQPENTEAFF
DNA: TGTGCTAGTGGAGCACAGCCCGAAAACACTGAAGCTTTCTTT

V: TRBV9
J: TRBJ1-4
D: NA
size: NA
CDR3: CASGAGSEKLFF
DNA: TGTGCCAGCGGCGCCGGGAGCGAAAAACTGTTTTTT

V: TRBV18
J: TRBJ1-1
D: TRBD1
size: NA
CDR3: CASSPQGVNTEAFF
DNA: TGTGCCAGCTCACCGCAGGGGGTGAACACTGAAGCTTTCTTT

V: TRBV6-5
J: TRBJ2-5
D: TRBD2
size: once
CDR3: CASSLLAGAETQYF
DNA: TGTGCCAGCAGTTTACTAGCGGGGGCAGAGACCCAGTACTTC

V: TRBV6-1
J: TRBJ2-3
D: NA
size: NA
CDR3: CASSLLRVGQDTQYF
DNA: TGTGCCAGCAGTCTCCTGAGGGTAGGGCAAGATACGCAGTATTTT

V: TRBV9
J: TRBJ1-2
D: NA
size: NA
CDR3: CASSQYVVDRYNYGYTF
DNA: TGTGCCAGCAGCCAATATGTCGTGGACAGATATAACTATGGCTACACCTTC

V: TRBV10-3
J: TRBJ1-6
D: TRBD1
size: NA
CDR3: CAISQTGSVDSPLHF
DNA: TGTGCCATCAGTCAGACAGGGAGCGTAGATTCACCCCTCCACTTT

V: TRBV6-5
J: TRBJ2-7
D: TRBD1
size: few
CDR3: CASSRGPPTYEQYF
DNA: TGTGCCAGCAGCAGGGGGCCCCCGACCTACGAGCAGTACTTC

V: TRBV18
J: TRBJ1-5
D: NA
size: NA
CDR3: CASSPLDGDQPQHF
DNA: TGTGCCAGCTCACCACTGGACGGGGATCAGCCCCAGCATTTT

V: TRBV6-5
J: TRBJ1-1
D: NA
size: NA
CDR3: CATWRQWPTEAFF
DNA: TGTGCCACCTGGAGGCAGTGGCCCACTGAAGCTTTCTTT

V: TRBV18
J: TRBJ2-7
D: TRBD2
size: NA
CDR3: CASSPGAGVEQYF
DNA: TGTGCCAGCTCACCGGGAGCGGGGGTGGAGCAGTACTTC

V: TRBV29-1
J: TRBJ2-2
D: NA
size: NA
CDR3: CSVLSRNTGELFF
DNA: TGCAGCGTACTATCTCGGAACACCGGGGAGCTGTTTTTT

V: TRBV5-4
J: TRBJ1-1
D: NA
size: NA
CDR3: CASSQGQQNTEAFF
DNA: TGTGCCAGCAGCCAAGGACAGCAGAACACTGAAGCTTTCTTT

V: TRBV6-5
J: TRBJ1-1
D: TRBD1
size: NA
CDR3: CASRTDRGGTEAFF
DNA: TGTGCCAGCAGAACGGACAGGGGAGGAACTGAAGCTTTCTTT

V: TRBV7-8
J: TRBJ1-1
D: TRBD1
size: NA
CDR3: CASSLSRLRGLTEAFF
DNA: TGTGCCAGCAGCTTAAGTCGCCTAAGGGGGCTCACTGAAGCTTTCTTT